A selection of T cell receptor beta chains follows, all from one sample in a study of blood T cell repertoires in COVID-19. Only in-frame clones appear in the TCRdb table, and some are missing; sequencing was by immunoSEQ multiplex PCR. The data show about 210,000 clones, roughly 86% seen once. The sequenced sample was peripheral blood. All receptors come from a woman in her forties with acute or convalescent COVID-19. The CDR3 runs from the conserved cysteine through the conserved F or W. Each record gives: J gene, V gene, clone size, CDR3 protein. Clone size is stated in some rows and not others, as once, few, many or a class when expanded.

j_gene: TRBJ2-1
v_gene: TRBV27
abundance: once
CDR3aa: CASTPSAPRTSGDNEQFF

j_gene: TRBJ2-2
v_gene: TRBV2
abundance: .
CDR3aa: CASRWTGAGTGELFF

j_gene: TRBJ1-4
v_gene: TRBV27
abundance: .
CDR3aa: CASSLFGPNEKLFF

j_gene: TRBJ2-2
v_gene: TRBV10-3
abundance: .
CDR3aa: CAIRTAGGRTGELFF

j_gene: TRBJ2-7
v_gene: TRBV6-5
abundance: .
CDR3aa: CASGKEEGLGEQYF

j_gene: TRBJ2-7
v_gene: TRBV27
abundance: .
CDR3aa: CASSDRLSYYEQYF

j_gene: TRBJ2-3
v_gene: TRBV7-9
abundance: once
CDR3aa: CASSLYPSGITDTQYF

j_gene: TRBJ2-7
v_gene: TRBV5-6
abundance: .
CDR3aa: CASSLGGQGNYEQYF

j_gene: TRBJ1-1
v_gene: TRBV6-1
abundance: .
CDR3aa: CASSEQGAGSIWGTEAFF

j_gene: TRBJ2-3
v_gene: TRBV19
abundance: .
CDR3aa: CASSIASRRRVADTQYF

j_gene: TRBJ1-2
v_gene: TRBV7-9
abundance: .
CDR3aa: CASRPLRTGIGANYGYTF

j_gene: TRBJ1-5
v_gene: TRBV5-8
abundance: few
CDR3aa: CASSPGIQPQHF

j_gene: TRBJ1-2
v_gene: TRBV6-2/TRBV6-3
abundance: .
CDR3aa: CASSYRPGGYHYGYTF

j_gene: TRBJ2-6
v_gene: TRBV11-2
abundance: .
CDR3aa: CASSPVPGQGSGANVLTF

j_gene: TRBJ2-7
v_gene: TRBV11-2
abundance: .
CDR3aa: CASSWDRSSYEQYF

j_gene: TRBJ2-1
v_gene: TRBV7-6
abundance: .
CDR3aa: CASSFTSGTSGGPNEQFF

j_gene: TRBJ1-3
v_gene: TRBV29-1
abundance: once
CDR3aa: CSVEVAAVSGNTIYF